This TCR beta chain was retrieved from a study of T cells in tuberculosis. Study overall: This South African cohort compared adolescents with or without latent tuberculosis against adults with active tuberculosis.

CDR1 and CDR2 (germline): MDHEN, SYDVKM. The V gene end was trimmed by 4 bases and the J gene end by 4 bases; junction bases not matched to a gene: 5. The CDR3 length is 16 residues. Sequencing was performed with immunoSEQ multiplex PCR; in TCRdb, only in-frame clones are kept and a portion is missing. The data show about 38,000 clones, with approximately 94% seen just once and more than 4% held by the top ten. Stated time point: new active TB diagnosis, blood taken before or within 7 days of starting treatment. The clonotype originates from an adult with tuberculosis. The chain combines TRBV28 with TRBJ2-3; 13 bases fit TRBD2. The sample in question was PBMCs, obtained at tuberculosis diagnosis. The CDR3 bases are TGTGCCAGCAGTTCGACTAGCGGGGGGAACGCAGATACGCAGTATTTT. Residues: CASSSTSGGNADTQYF.